A single T cell receptor (beta chain) is shown here with its context. Its target is not known. This entry is derived from a study of cytomegalovirus exposure and HLA in healthy donors. The study's findings and limits: It was reported that the classifier diagnosed cytomegalovirus status with high specificity and sensitivity in both the original and validation cohorts. TCR beta sequences reportedly predicted most subjects' HLA-A and HLA-B alleles accurately.

The germline V gene has CDR1 LNHDA and CDR2 SQIVND (reference sequence). The CDR3 is 16 residues long. V was clipped by 0 bases and J by 2 bases; unmatched bases: 7. 13 Jbeta primers and 60 Vbeta primers were used for the PCR. Measured with immunoSEQ multiplex PCR; TCRdb has only the in-frame clones, and not every one. The sample lists fewer than 350,000 clones; around 90% were seen once. The source of this sequence is a woman aged 18-29 years in good health and CMV-seronegative. The rearrangement joins TRBV19 to TRBJ2-7, with TRBD1 matching over 7 bases. Sequencing was performed on PBMCs. The CDR3 loop is CASSIDHGTAAYEQYF. The CDR3 DNA sequence: TGTGCCAGTAGTATAGATCATGGGACAGCAGCCTACGAGCAGTACTTC.